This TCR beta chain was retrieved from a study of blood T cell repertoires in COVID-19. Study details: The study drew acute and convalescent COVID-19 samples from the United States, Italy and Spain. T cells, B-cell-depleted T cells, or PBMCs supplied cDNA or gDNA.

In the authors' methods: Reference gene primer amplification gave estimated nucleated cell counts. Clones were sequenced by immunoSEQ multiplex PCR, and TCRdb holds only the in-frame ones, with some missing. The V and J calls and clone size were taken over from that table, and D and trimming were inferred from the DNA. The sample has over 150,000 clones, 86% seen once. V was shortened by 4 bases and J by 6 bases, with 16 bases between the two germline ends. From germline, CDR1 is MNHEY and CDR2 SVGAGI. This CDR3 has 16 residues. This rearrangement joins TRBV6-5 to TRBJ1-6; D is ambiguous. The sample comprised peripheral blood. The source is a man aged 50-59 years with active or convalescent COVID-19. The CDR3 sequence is CASSSTGLGGNSPLHF. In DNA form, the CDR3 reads TGTGCCAGCAGTTCCACCGGGCTGGGAGGTAATTCACCCCTCCACTTT.